One sample yielded the 13 T cell receptor gamma chains listed below, sequenced in a study of Vδ1+ human thymocytes. The template was reverse-transcribed extracted RNA. Pooled V-gene forward primers with one constant-region reverse primer generated the CDR3 amplicons by multiplex PCR. TCRdb ran CATT on the multiplex PCR reads. The sample holds tens of thousands of gamma-chain clones, around 20% seen once. Study-level results: Highly polyclonal TRG and TRD repertoires with Gaussian CDR3 length distributions appeared in thymus.

No antigen has been identified for these receptors. What was sequenced was Vdelta1+ gamma-delta thymocytes from the thymus. Subset: FACS-sorted CD3+ TCRalphabeta- TCRVdelta1+ TCRVdelta2- thymocytes. Receptors were obtained from a boy less than two years old who had congenital heart surgery.

The chain combines TRGV5 with TRGJ1 or TRGJ2. V lost 0 bases and J lost 8; bases outside the gene matches: 16. The CDR3 sequence is 16 residues long. Germline CDR1 is VINAFY and CDR2 is YDVSNSKD. The CDR3 nucleotides are TGTGCCACCTGGGACAGGCGAAGTCTTTTTGGCCATAAGAAACTCTTT. Translated: CATWDRRSLFGHKKLF.

V and J are TRGV2 and TRGJ1 or TRGJ2. The V segment lost 0 bases and the J segment 9 bases; nucleotides outside the gene matches: 17. The CDR3 runs to 16 residues. From germline, CDR1 is EGSNGY and CDR2 YDSYNSKV. The CDR3 DNA follows: TGTGCCACCTGGGACGGGCCCCAACTTATCGAAACTAAGAAACTCTTT. Translating it yields CATWDGPQLIETKKLF.

This clone was recorded a few times. The sample contains more than one DNA sequence encoding this CDR3. V and J are TRGV4 and TRGJ1 or TRGJ2. V gave up 1 base and J gave up 12 bases; unmatched junction bases: 3. The CDR3 extends over 10 amino acids. CDR1 EGSTGY and CDR2 YDSYTSSV come from the germline V gene. The CDR3 here is CATWDGRKLF. The CDR3, as DNA: TGTGCCACCTGGGATGGTAGGAAACTCTTT.

This clone showed up just a few times. This sample also contains other DNA sequences that code for the same CDR3. The chain employs TRGV2 and TRGJ1 or TRGJ2. This CDR3 region has 12 residues. Losses at the gene ends were 1 base for V and 8 bases for J; bases not matched to a gene: 5. The V gene's germline CDR1 is EGSNGY and CDR2 YDSYNSKV. Here the CDR3 DNA reads TGTGCCACCTGGGACGGACCGGATAAGAAACTCTTT. As protein: CATWDGPDKKLF.

The chain links TRGV3 to TRGJ1 or TRGJ2. The trim removed 2 bases at V and 5 bases at J, leaving 9 bases unmatched. From germline, CDR1 is VTNTFY and CDR2 YDVSTARD (reference sequence). This CDR3 comprises 14 residues. CDR3 nucleotides: TGTGCCACCTGGGACACCCAGGGGGATTATAAGAAACTCTTT. Its protein product is CATWDTQGDYKKLF.

The V call is TRGV4, the J call TRGJ1 or TRGJ2. CDR1 EGSTGY and CDR2 YDSYTSSV come from the germline V gene. The CDR3 has 14 amino acids. J was trimmed by 6 bases and V by 0 bases; bases with no gene match: 8. CDR3 protein: CATWDGFPRYKKLF. As DNA, the CDR3 is TGTGCCACCTGGGATGGGTTTCCGCGTTATAAGAAACTCTTT.

The V gene is TRGV2, the J gene TRGJ1 or TRGJ2. The V gene's germline CDR1 is EGSNGY and CDR2 YDSYNSKV. Trimming removed 1 base from V and 8 bases from J; junction bases left unmatched: 8. This CDR3 spans 13 amino acids. CDR3 in DNA: TGTGCCACCTGGGACGGACGAGCCAATAAGAAACTCTTT. This encodes CATWDGRANKKLF.

This clone was found a few times. The chain is built from TRGV9 and TRGJ1 or TRGJ2. CDR3 size: 15 residues. From germline, CDR1 is GITISATS and CDR2 ISYDGTV (reference sequence). Germline trimming cut 0 bases from V and 13 bases from J; bases unmatched to any gene: 18. CDR3 nucleotides: TGTGCCTTGTGGGAGGTGCAATGTCTCGGGCACCGCAAACTCTTT. The encoded protein is CALWEVQCLGHRKLF.

The chain carries TRGV2 and TRGJ1 or TRGJ2. J was trimmed by 5 bases and V by 5 bases; bases with no gene match: 9. CDR1 and CDR2 from the germline V gene are EGSNGY and YDSYNSKV. The CDR3 has 13 amino acids. This CDR3 is CATWVVGDYKKLF. The DNA for the CDR3 is TGTGCCACCTGGGTGGTTGGAGATTATAAGAAACTCTTT.

The chain couples TRGV2 to TRGJP2. CDR3 length equals 17 residues. V trimming: 0 bases; J trimming: 0 bases; junction bases outside the gene matches: 7. Looked up from germline, CDR1 is EGSNGY and CDR2 is YDSYNSKV. CDR3 sequence reads: CATWDGLGYSSDWIKTF. CDR3 sequence (DNA): TGTGCCACCTGGGACGGGCTGGGGTATAGTAGTGATTGGATCAAGACGTTT.

The V call is TRGV3, the J call TRGJP1. V shed 0 bases, J shed 4 bases, and the junction held 5 bases outside the gene matches. The CDR3 spans 15 residues. Germline CDR1 reads VTNTFY; CDR2 reads YDVSTARD (reference sequence). The CDR3 nucleotides are TGTGCCACCTGGGACAGGCCCCACACTGGTTGGTTCAAGATATTT. Translation: CATWDRPHTGWFKIF.

This clone was counted a few times. This may be a read error, as it is one base from a much larger clone. Other DNA sequences within the sample encode an identical CDR3. The V and J genes are TRGV9 and TRGJ1 or TRGJ2. V was clipped by 3 bases and J by 3 bases; unmatched bases: 2. Germline loops: CDR1 GITISATS, CDR2 ISYDGTV (reference sequence). The CDR3 length is 12 residues. The CDR3 DNA follows: TGTGCCTTGTGGGAGCTTTATTATAAGAAACTCTTT. This gives the protein CALWELYYKKLF.

This clone was counted only a few times. Distinct nucleotide sequences in the sample also encode this CDR3. This rearrangement joins TRGV2 to TRGJ1 or TRGJ2. Germline CDR1 and CDR2: EGSNGY and YDSYNSKV. The trim removed 1 base at V and 4 bases at J, leaving 7 bases unmatched. The CDR3 has 14 residues. For the CDR3, the DNA is TGTGCCACCTGGGACGGAGGGGGATATTATAAGAAACTCTTT. Translation gives CATWDGGGYYKKLF.